Presented here are 3 T cell receptor beta chains from one specimen sequenced in a study of cytomegalovirus exposure and HLA in healthy donors listed by TCRdb under 2017. Libraries were constructed by the immunoSEQ multiplex PCR assay. The multiplex PCR relied on a mix of 60 forward primers for TCR Vbeta segments and 13 reverse primers for TCR Jbeta segments. TCRdb re-hosts the immuneACCESS table, in-frame sequences only. Its copies lack some clones; in the studies checked, an unresolved V gene accounts for under half of them, and the cause for the rest is not known. This sample has 200,000 to 250,000 clones in its table, and about 77% of those were observed once. 1.8% of the sample is held by the ten biggest clonotypes. Sequenced sample: PBMCs. These receptors were collected from a woman in her 30s in good health and CMV-seronegative.

Here the CDR3 reads CASSIRDSTYEQYF. CDR3 bases: TGTGCCAGTAGTATAAGGGACAGCACCTACGAGCAGTACTTC. The rearrangement uses TRBV19 and TRBJ2-7; 7 bases map to TRBD1. The J segment lost 2 bases and the V segment lost 2 bases, leaving 3 bases of the junction unmatched. Per germline, CDR1 LNHDA and CDR2 SQIVND (reference sequence). The CDR3 spans 14 residues.

This chain uses TRBV19 with TRBJ1-5; D gene uncertain. Germline V gives CDR1 LNHDA, CDR2 SQIVND (reference sequence). CDR3 length: 13 amino acids. The V and J ends lost 4 bases and 5 bases respectively, with 9 bases between them. This chain's CDR3 is CASSTYNDQPQHF. In DNA, the CDR3 is TGTGCCAGTAGTACATACAACGATCAGCCCCAGCATTTT.

The chain uses TRBV19 and TRBJ1-1; maybe TRBD1 (5 bases). The V end was cut by 2 bases, the J end by 3 bases, with 13 bases between. The CDR3 length is 15 residues. CDR1 is LNHDA and CDR2 is SQIVND in the germline V gene (reference sequence). CDR3 residues: CASSISPGRDTEAFF. CDR3 DNA: TGTGCCAGTAGTATATCGCCAGGGAGGGACACTGAAGCTTTCTTT.